This TCR beta chain was identified during a study of technical replicates of blood from several donors. Profiled with immunoSEQ multiplex PCR; TCRdb holds only in-frame clones, not every one. The profile covers tens of thousands of clones, with 85% to 95% appearing a single time and approximately 0.24% taken by the ten largest. There are 16 residues in the CDR3. J gave up 6 bases and V 2 bases, and 5 bases lay outside the gene matches. Germline CDR1 LGHNA, CDR2 YNFKEQ. The sequence came from a human donor in good health. The sequenced material came from T cells isolated from PBMCs. The rearrangement joins TRBV4-2 to TRBJ2-2, with 11 bases identical to TRBD1. The CDR3 here is CASSQLPGQGAGELFF. The CDR3 DNA reads as TGTGCCAGCAGCCAACTCCCGGGACAGGGGGCCGGGGAGCTGTTTTTT.